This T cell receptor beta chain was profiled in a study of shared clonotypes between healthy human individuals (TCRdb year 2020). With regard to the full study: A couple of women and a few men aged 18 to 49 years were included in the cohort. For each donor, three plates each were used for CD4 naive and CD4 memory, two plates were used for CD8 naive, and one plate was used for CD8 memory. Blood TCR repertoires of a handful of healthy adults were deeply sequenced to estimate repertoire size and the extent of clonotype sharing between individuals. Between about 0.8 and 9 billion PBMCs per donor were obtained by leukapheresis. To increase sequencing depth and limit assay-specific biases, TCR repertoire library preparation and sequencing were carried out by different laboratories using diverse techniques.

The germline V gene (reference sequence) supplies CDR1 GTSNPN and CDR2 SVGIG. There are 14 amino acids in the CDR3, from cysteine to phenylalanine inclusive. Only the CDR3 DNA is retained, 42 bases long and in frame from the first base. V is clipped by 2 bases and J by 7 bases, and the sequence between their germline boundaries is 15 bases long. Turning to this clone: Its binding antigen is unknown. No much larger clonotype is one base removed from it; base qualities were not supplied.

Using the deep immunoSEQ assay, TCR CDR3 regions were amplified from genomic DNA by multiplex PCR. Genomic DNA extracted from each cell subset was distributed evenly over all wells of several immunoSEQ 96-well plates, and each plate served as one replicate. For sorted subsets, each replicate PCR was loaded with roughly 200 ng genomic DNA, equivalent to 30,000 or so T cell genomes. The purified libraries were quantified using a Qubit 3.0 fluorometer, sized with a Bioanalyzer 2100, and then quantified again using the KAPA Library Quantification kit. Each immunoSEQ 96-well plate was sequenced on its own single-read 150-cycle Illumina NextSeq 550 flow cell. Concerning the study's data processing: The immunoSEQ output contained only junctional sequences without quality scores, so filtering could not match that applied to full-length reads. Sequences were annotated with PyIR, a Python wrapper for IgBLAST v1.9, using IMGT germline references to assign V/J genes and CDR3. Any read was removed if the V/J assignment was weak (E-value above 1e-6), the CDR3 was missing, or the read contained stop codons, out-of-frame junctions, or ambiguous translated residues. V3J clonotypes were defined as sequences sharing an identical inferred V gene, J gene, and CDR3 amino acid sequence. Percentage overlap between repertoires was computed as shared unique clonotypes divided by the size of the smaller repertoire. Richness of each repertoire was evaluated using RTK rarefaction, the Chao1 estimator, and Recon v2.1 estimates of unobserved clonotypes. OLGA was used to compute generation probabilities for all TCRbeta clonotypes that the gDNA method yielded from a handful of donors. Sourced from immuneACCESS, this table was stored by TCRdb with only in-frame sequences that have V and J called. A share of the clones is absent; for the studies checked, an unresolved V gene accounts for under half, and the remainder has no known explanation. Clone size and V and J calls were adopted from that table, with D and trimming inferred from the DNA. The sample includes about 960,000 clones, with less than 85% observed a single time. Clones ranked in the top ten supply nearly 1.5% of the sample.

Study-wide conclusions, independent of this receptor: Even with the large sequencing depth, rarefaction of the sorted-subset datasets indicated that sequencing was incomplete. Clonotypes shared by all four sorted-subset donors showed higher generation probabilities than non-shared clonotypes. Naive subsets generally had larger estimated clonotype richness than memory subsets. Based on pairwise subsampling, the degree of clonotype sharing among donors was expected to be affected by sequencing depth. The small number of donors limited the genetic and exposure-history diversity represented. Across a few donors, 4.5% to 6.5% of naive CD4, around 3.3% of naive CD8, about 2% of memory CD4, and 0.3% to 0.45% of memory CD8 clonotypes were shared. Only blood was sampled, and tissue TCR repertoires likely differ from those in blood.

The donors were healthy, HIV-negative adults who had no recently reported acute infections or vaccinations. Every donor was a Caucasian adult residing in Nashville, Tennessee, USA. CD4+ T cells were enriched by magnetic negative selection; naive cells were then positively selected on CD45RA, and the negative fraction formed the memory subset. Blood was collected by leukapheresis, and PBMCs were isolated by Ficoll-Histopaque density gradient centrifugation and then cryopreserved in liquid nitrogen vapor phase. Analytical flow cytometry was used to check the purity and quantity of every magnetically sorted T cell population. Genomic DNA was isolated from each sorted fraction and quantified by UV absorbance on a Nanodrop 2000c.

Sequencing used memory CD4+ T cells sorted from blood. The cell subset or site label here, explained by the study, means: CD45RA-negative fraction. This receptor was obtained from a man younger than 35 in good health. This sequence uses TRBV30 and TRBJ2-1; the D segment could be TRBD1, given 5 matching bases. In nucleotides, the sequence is TGTGCCTGGAGTTATCGCAGGGTTGATAATGAGCAGTTCTTC. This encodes CAWSYRRVDNEQFF.